The 23 T cell receptor beta chains in this list originate from one sample, sequenced in a study of blood T cell repertoires in COVID-19. The data were produced by immunoSEQ multiplex PCR, yet TCRdb's version contains in-frame clones alone and is incomplete. The table has 300,000 or so clones, around 90% seen once; the top ten hold roughly 2.5%. Sample: PBMCs or T cells enriched from blood (not recorded which). The source of these receptors is a man aged 60 to 69 who had recovered from COVID-19.

The gene calls are TRBV6-5 and TRBJ1-3; D not certain. V lost 7 bases, J lost 0 bases, and 13 bases lay in between. The V gene's germline CDR1 is MNHEY and CDR2 SVGAGI. The CDR3 is made up of 15 amino acids. CDR3 protein: CASMGGGYSGNTIYF. CDR3 bases: TGTGCCAGCATGGGTGGCGGATACTCTGGAAACACCATATATTTT.

V is TRBV9 and J is TRBJ1-1; TRBD1 matches at 7 bases. The CDR3 has 14 amino acids. The V segment lost 3 bases and the J segment 7 bases; nucleotides outside the gene matches: 9. Germline V CDR1 and CDR2: SGDLS, YYNGEE. CDR3 sequence reads: CASSAPTGMGEAFF. The CDR3 bases are TGTGCCAGCAGCGCGCCGACAGGGATGGGTGAAGCTTTCTTT.

Notes on this clone: This sample includes further DNA sequences coding for the same CDR3. The rearrangement links TRBV12-3 or TRBV12-4 to TRBJ2-7, with a weak D call TRBD1 (6 bases). V was cut by 6 bases and J by 3 bases, with 12 bases left in between. The CDR3 sequence is 13 residues long. CDR3 protein: CASSRDTSYEQYF. The CDR3 DNA sequence: TGTGCCAGCAGCCGGGACACCAGCTACGAGCAGTACTTC.

The chain uses TRBV19 and TRBJ1-1; 12 bases are shared with TRBD1. J gave up 0 bases and V 10 bases, and 12 bases lay outside the gene matches. The CDR3 has 17 residues. Germline loops: CDR1 LNHDA, CDR2 SQIVND (reference sequence). The CDR3 sequence: CATRGPGTGGLNTEAFF. For the CDR3, the DNA is TGTGCCACTAGGGGGCCCGGGACAGGGGGCTTGAACACTGAAGCTTTCTTT. The complete variable domain, with remaining parts taken from reference TRBV19 and TRBJ1-1, reads DGGITQSPKYLFRKEGQNVTLSCEQNLNHDAMYWYRQDPGQGLRLIYYSQIVNDFQKGDIAEGYSVSREKKESFPLTVTSAQKNPTAFYLCATRGPGTGGLNTEAFFGQGTRLTVV.

This clone came up once. V and J are TRBV25-1 and TRBJ2-7, with 8 nucleotides matching TRBD1. The CDR3 runs to 18 residues. The J segment lost 0 bases and the V segment lost 1 base, leaving 11 bases of the junction unmatched. The germline CDR1 and CDR2 sequences are MGHDK and SYGVNS. The CDR3 bases are TGTGCCAGCAGTGAATTGTACTGGACAGGGAACCACTCCTACGAGCAGTACTTC. This codes for CASSELYWTGNHSYEQYF.

CDR3 sequence reads: CASRPTGTGVQAFF. CDR3 DNA: TGCGCCAGCAGGCCCACCGGGACAGGAGTTCAAGCTTTCTTT. V and J are TRBV5-1 and TRBJ1-1; 8 bases fit TRBD1. The CDR3 has 14 residues. The junction had 12 bases not matched to a gene; V was cut back by 5 bases and J by 9 bases. Germline V gene lookup returns CDR1 SGHRS and CDR2 YFSETQ. The whole variable domain, remainder taken from reference TRBV5-1 and TRBJ1-1, is KAGVTQTPRYLIKTRGQQVTLSCSPISGHRSVSWYQQTPGQGLQFLFEYFSETQRNKGNFPGRFSGRQFSNSRSEMNVSTLELGDSALYLCASRPTGTGVQAFFGQGTRLTVV.

This sequence joins TRBV19 and TRBJ2-7; TRBD2 is a possible D gene (8 bases). V was pared by 4 bases and J by 5 bases, with 27 bases between. CDR1 and CDR2 from the germline V gene are LNHDA and SQIVND (reference sequence). CDR3 length equals 18 residues. The CDR3 DNA is TGTGCCAGTAGTAGCTCCTCAGGGGGAAGGACTAGCTTCCACGAGCAGTACTTC. Protein sequence: CASSSSSGGRTSFHEQYF. The whole variable domain, remainder taken from reference TRBV19 and TRBJ2-7, is DGGITQSPKYLFRKEGQNVTLSCEQNLNHDAMYWYRQDPGQGLRLIYYSQIVNDFQKGDIAEGYSVSREKKESFPLTVTSAQKNPTAFYLCASSSSSGGRTSFHEQYFGPGTRLTVT.

The chain's CDR3 is CASSFGVTSGSYNEQFF. The CDR3 DNA reads as TGTGCCAGCAGCTTCGGCGTGACTAGCGGGTCTTACAATGAGCAGTTCTTC. V gene TRBV11-2 combines with J gene TRBJ2-1; 10 bases agree with TRBD2. Germline trimming cut 3 bases from V and 4 bases from J; bases unmatched to any gene: 9. The CDR3 contains 17 residues. The V gene's germline CDR1 is SGHAT and CDR2 FQNNGV.

This clone was observed once. V and J are TRBV6-2 or TRBV6-3 and TRBJ1-2; D is ambiguous. V lost 6 bases, J lost 8 bases, and 13 bases lay in between. CDR3 length equals 12 residues. CDR1 MNHEY and CDR2 SVGEGT come from the germline V gene. The CDR3 loop reads CASSTITGGYTF. The CDR3 DNA reads TGTGCCAGCAGCACCATTACGGGAGGCTACACCTTC.

CDR3 protein: CASSLTFGNSPLHF. DNA for the CDR3: TGTGCCAGCAGCTTAACGTTCGGGAATTCACCCCTCCACTTT. The chain links TRBV7-3 to TRBJ1-6; D is uncertain. Germline CDR1 is SGHTA and CDR2 is FQGTGA. CDR3 length equals 14 residues. V shed 0 bases and J shed 7 bases, with 7 bases lying between them.

This clone was seen just once. The V and J genes are TRBV18 and TRBJ1-2, with D possibly matching TRBD1 (5 bases). This CDR3 has 13 amino acids. Germline-derived CDR1 and CDR2 are KGHSH and LQKENI. With 2 bases removed from V and 5 bases from J, the gap between germline ends came to 9 bases. CDR3 DNA sequence: TGTGCCAGCTCACCAGGCAGGGATTATGGCTACACCTTC. This gives the protein CASSPGRDYGYTF.

This chain's CDR3 is CASSPGGGIQETQYF. The CDR3 region has the DNA TGTGCCAGCAGCCCCGGGGGTGGCATACAAGAGACCCAGTACTTC. This rearrangement joins TRBV9 to TRBJ2-5; the D gene is possibly TRBD2 (6 bases). Looked up from germline, CDR1 is SGDLS and CDR2 is YYNGEE. The V and J ends lost 4 bases and 2 bases respectively, with 15 bases between them. The CDR3 totals 15 residues.

The rearrangement joins TRBV9 to TRBJ2-2; possible D gene TRBD2, 6 bases. The CDR3 is 14 residues long. Germline lookup yields CDR1 SGDLS and CDR2 YYNGEE. Trimming removed 9 bases at V and 0 bases at J, with 12 bases between. The DNA of the CDR3 is TGTGCCACCACCGGGACTTCGAACACCGGGGAGCTGTTTTTT. This sequence encodes CATTGTSNTGELFF.

This clone was counted only a few times. CDR3 in amino acids: CASKQDGVTQPQHF. CDR3 nucleotide sequence: TGTGCTAGCAAACAGGATGGGGTTACTCAGCCCCAGCATTTT. The rearrangement uses TRBV12-5 and TRBJ1-5; possible D gene TRBD1, 5 bases. The CDR3 is made up of 14 amino acids. Trimming took 9 bases from V and 6 from J, leaving 18 bases between them. Germline CDR1 LGHNT, CDR2 FRNRAP.

The chain uses TRBV6-1 and TRBJ1-5; 9 nucleotides align to TRBD1. With 3 bases clipped from V and 6 bases from J, the junction kept 9 bases outside the gene matches. The CDR3 extends over 16 amino acids. Germline CDR1 reads MNHNS; CDR2 reads SASEGT. In DNA form, the CDR3 reads TGTGCCAGCAGTGACATGGACAGGGGTTTGGGTCAGCCCCAGCATTTT. Protein sequence: CASSDMDRGLGQPQHF.

The chain uses TRBV3-1 (or the pseudogene TRBV3-2) and TRBJ1-2, with D maybe TRBD1 (5 bases). Germline CDR1 and CDR2: LGHDT and YNNKEL (reference sequence). V was cut by 1 base and J by 4 bases, with 10 bases left in between. CDR3 length: 14 residues. CDR3 in amino acids: CASSQVGGSYGYTF. The CDR3 DNA is TGTGCCAGCAGCCAAGTCGGGGGTTCCTATGGCTACACCTTC.

The V gene is TRBV10-2, the J gene TRBJ1-6, with D possibly TRBD1 on 5 matching bases. The CDR3 is 17 residues long. Germline CDR1 WSHSY, CDR2 SAAADI. V shed 1 base and J shed 5 bases, with 15 bases lying between them. CDR3 protein: CASSEFVRAGNNSPLHF. CDR3 in DNA: TGCGCCAGCAGTGAGTTTGTCAGGGCCGGAAATAATTCACCCCTCCACTTT.

The CDR3 spells CASSLAGGKQYF. The DNA of the CDR3 is TGTGCCAGCAGTTTAGCGGGCGGGAAGCAGTACTTC. The gene calls are TRBV12-3 or TRBV12-4 and TRBJ2-7; D is perhaps TRBD2 (6 bases). The CDR3 has 12 residues. The germline V and J ends were trimmed by 0 bases and 8 bases, with 8 bases remaining between them.

The chain uses TRBV9 and TRBJ2-3; D is unresolved. CDR1 is SGDLS, CDR2 YYNGEE, per germline. The CDR3 has 13 amino acids. With 1 base removed from V and 0 bases from J, the gap between germline ends came to 3 bases. The DNA of the CDR3 is TGTGCCAGCAGCGTACGGAGCACAGATACGCAGTATTTT. This sequence encodes CASSVRSTDTQYF.

The V gene is TRBV7-9, the J gene TRBJ2-7; tentatively, D is TRBD1 (5 bases). CDR3 length: 13 amino acids. The ends were cut back, 5 bases at V and 0 bases at J, with 8 bases in the middle. Germline CDR1 SEHNR, CDR2 FQNEAQ (reference sequence). The CDR3 spells CASSRRGSYEQYF. The CDR3 DNA sequence: TGTGCCAGCAGCCGTAGGGGCTCCTACGAGCAGTACTTC.

This chain connects TRBV4-1 to TRBJ2-3; 7 positions agree with TRBD1. Germline V lookup: CDR1 MGHRA, CDR2 YSYEKL. The J segment lost 4 bases and the V segment lost 0 bases, leaving 4 bases of the junction unmatched. This CDR3 has 15 residues. CDR3 in DNA: TGCGCCAGCAGCCAAGATGACAGGGCCGCAGATACGCAGTATTTT. It translates to CASSQDDRAADTQYF.

The V gene is TRBV19, the J gene TRBJ2-1; TRBD2 aligns across 10 bases. V shed 3 bases, J shed 8 bases, and the junction held 7 bases outside the gene matches. The CDR3 covers 15 residues. Per the germline V gene, CDR1 is LNHDA and CDR2 is SQIVND (reference sequence). The CDR3 protein is CASSIASGRVDEQFF. In nucleotides, the CDR3 is TGTGCCAGTAGTATTGCGAGCGGGAGGGTGGATGAGCAGTTCTTC.

About this clone: Other DNA variants within this sample encode the same CDR3. The rearrangement joins TRBV7-2 to TRBJ1-1; D may be TRBD1 (5 bases). Germline V gene lookup returns CDR1 SGHTA and CDR2 FQGNSA. CDR3 length: 13 residues. Trimming shortened V by 2 bases and J by 1 base, and 5 bases separated the two germline ends. The CDR3 protein is CASSLQGNTEAFF. CDR3 DNA sequence: TGTGCCAGCAGCTTACAGGGGAACACTGAAGCTTTCTTT.